The TCR beta chain described here comes from a study of blood T cell repertoires in COVID-19. Profiling relied on immunoSEQ multiplex PCR, and the TCRdb table lists in-frame clones only, not all of them. The table has more than 95,000 clones, 85% seen once. The CDR3 loop spans 16 amino acids. V was pared by 4 bases and J by 5 bases, with 9 bases of the junction left unmatched. Looked up from germline, CDR1 is SGHTA and CDR2 is FQGTGA. The receptor was isolated from a man at least 80 years old with active or convalescent COVID-19. Sequenced input: peripheral blood. This chain links TRBV7-3 with TRBJ2-7, with TRBD1 matching 12 bases. CDR3 in DNA: TGTGCCAGCAGCTCACTAACCGGGACAGGGGGCGACGAGCAGTACTTC. Its translation: CASSSLTGTGGDEQYF.